This TCR beta chain was sequenced in a study of shared clonotypes between healthy human individuals. The donor population consisted of healthy HIV-negative adults with no recent acute infections or vaccinations. Per the germline V gene, CDR1 is SGHVS and CDR2 is FNYEAQ. The CDR3 extends over 14 amino acids. Trimming pared 3 bases from V and 0 bases from J, leaving 8 bases between. Data came from immunoSEQ multiplex PCR; TCRdb stores just in-frame clones and leaves some out. The repertoire includes about 480,000 clones, roughly 79% of them detected once, and about 12% sits in the top ten. This clone was counted between two and nine times.

The TCR comes from a woman in her 40s in good health. Some clones in this sample may be carry-over from other donors' samples. The chain carries TRBV7-6 and TRBJ1-1; perhaps TRBD1 as D (6 bases). Material for sequencing was PBMCs. The CDR3 DNA sequence: TGTGCCAGCAGCTTGGACAGCATGAACACTGAAGCTTTCTTT. It encodes CASSLDSMNTEAFF.